Each of the 27 T cell receptor beta chains below was sequenced from the same sample in a study of blood T cell repertoires in COVID-19. Sequencing was performed with immunoSEQ multiplex PCR; in TCRdb, only in-frame clones are kept and a portion is missing. The profile shows hundreds of thousands of clones, just under 85% of them singletons. The specimen was peripheral blood. The origin of the receptors is an older man with acute or convalescent COVID-19.

This clone was seen a few times. This chain links TRBV7-8 with TRBJ1-5; D unresolved. CDR3 size: 14 residues. CDR1 is SGHVS, CDR2 FQNEAQ, per germline. V dropped 4 bases and J dropped 9 bases, with 16 bases sitting between them. Here the CDR3 DNA reads TGTGCCAGCAGCTCGCCGGGTTATATGGTGCCCCAGCATTTT. This translates into CASSSPGYMVPQHF.

V is TRBV7-2 and J is TRBJ1-6; 11 bases map to TRBD1. Germline-derived CDR1 and CDR2 are SGHTA and FQGNSA. With V trimmed by 1 base and J by 10 bases, 3 bases remained unmatched. The CDR3 has 15 amino acids. The CDR3 loop reads CASSLGGDRGSPLHF. The CDR3 DNA follows: TGTGCCAGCAGCTTAGGGGGGGACAGGGGGTCACCCCTCCACTTT.

This sequence joins TRBV6-5 and TRBJ2-3, with 9 bases matching TRBD1. With 5 bases clipped from V and 1 base from J, the junction kept 4 bases outside the gene matches. The CDR3 consists of 15 residues. Germline values: CDR1 MNHEY, CDR2 SVGAGI. The CDR3 loop reads CASSPWTGGTDTQYF. CDR3 nucleotide sequence: TGTGCCAGCAGTCCTTGGACAGGGGGCACAGATACGCAGTATTTT.

The gene calls are TRBV28 and TRBJ2-1, with 7 bases fitting TRBD1. CDR1 and CDR2 (germline): MDHEN, SYDVKM. The CDR3 sequence is 15 residues long. V trimming: 2 bases; J trimming: 7 bases; junction bases outside the gene matches: 8. In DNA, the CDR3 is TGTGCCAGCAGTTTAGGGCAGGGGGTGGGGAATGAGCAGTTCTTC. This sequence encodes CASSLGQGVGNEQFF.

The chain is built from TRBV3-1 (or the pseudogene TRBV3-2) and TRBJ1-5, with D perhaps matching TRBD1 (6 bases). The germline V gene has CDR1 LGHDT and CDR2 YNNKEL (reference sequence). The V and J ends lost 4 bases and 2 bases respectively, with 9 bases between them. The CDR3 length is 14 residues. CDR3: CASSLQGGNQPQHF. DNA for the CDR3: TGTGCCAGCAGCCTACAGGGAGGCAATCAGCCCCAGCATTTT.

The rearrangement links TRBV18 to TRBJ2-3, with 8 bases fitting TRBD2. The CDR3 is made up of 14 amino acids. V gave up 4 bases and J gave up 4 bases; unmatched junction bases: 4. Germline V gene sequence: CDR1 KGHSH, CDR2 LQKENI. The CDR3 sequence is CASSRGGQADTQYF. CDR3 DNA sequence: TGTGCCAGCTCACGCGGGGGGCAAGCAGATACGCAGTATTTT.

As for this clone: The junction departs from germline at one end; a sequencing error may be responsible. Other DNA sequences in the same sample also yield this CDR3. CDR3: CASSLGGAYNEQFF. DNA for the CDR3: TGCGCCAGCAGCCTCGGAGGGGCCTATAATGAGCAGTTCTTC. The rearrangement joins TRBV5-1 to TRBJ2-1; possible D gene TRBD2, 6 bases. Germline loops: CDR1 SGHRS, CDR2 YFSETQ. CDR3 length: 14 residues.

This clone was seen only a few times. The chain is built from TRBV6-1 and TRBJ1-6, with TRBD1 matching over 10 bases. The V gene's germline CDR1 is MNHNS and CDR2 SASEGT. J lost 10 bases, V lost 2 bases, and 2 bases had no gene match. This CDR3 contains 14 residues. This CDR3 reads CASSERTGGSPLHF. Written as DNA, the CDR3 is TGTGCCAGCAGTGAAAGGACAGGGGGATCACCCCTCCACTTT.

V usage is TRBV7-9 and J usage is TRBJ1-3; weak D call: TRBD1 (5 bases). V shed 1 base and J shed 0 bases, with 7 bases lying between them. Germline assignment: CDR1 SEHNR and CDR2 FQNEAQ (reference sequence). CDR3 length: 15 amino acids. CDR3 residues: CASSLERGSGNTIYF. The CDR3 bases are TGTGCCAGCAGCTTAGAAAGGGGCTCTGGAAACACCATATATTTT. Supplemented by reference TRBV7-9 and TRBJ1-3, the full variable domain reads DTGVSQNPRHKITKRGQNVTFRCDPISEHNRLYWYRQTLGQGPEFLTYFQNEAQLEKSRLLSDRFSAERPKGSFSTLEIQRTEQGDSAMYLCASSLERGSGNTIYFGEGSWLTVV.

The rearrangement joins TRBV4-1 to TRBJ1-5; D gene uncertain. In germline, CDR1 is MGHRA, CDR2 YSYEKL. Trimming left V 0 bases short and J 0 bases short, with 12 bases between. This CDR3 is 17 amino acids long. CDR3 sequence: CASSQDREQYSNQPQHF. The CDR3 nucleotides read TGCGCCAGCAGCCAAGATAGAGAACAGTATAGCAATCAGCCCCAGCATTTT.

This rearrangement joins TRBV7-8 to TRBJ2-2; tentatively, D is TRBD2 (5 bases). The V gene's germline CDR1 is SGHVS and CDR2 FQNEAQ. The V end lost 0 bases, the J end lost 3 bases, and 8 bases lay between the germline ends. The CDR3 has 15 residues. The CDR3 DNA is TGTGCCAGCAGCTTAGCTCGGGGTTACACCGGGGAGCTGTTTTTT. Its translation is CASSLARGYTGELFF.

DNA for the CDR3: TGTGCCAGCAGCACCCGTCCCCACCCTCCTATTCGCAATCAGCCCCAGCATTTT. It is translated as CASSTRPHPPIRNQPQHF. The chain recombines TRBV21-1 with TRBJ1-5. TRBV21-1 represents a pseudogene. There are 18 residues in the CDR3.

The table lists this clone with a count of one. The rearrangement uses TRBV5-1 and TRBJ2-1; 7 bases map to TRBD1. V was clipped by 3 bases and J by 7 bases; unmatched bases: 13. Per germline, CDR1 SGHRS and CDR2 YFSETQ. The CDR3 is 16 amino acids. CDR3 sequence reads: CASSSTTGVARNEQFF. The CDR3 coding sequence is TGCGCCAGCAGCTCAACTACAGGGGTCGCCCGAAATGAGCAGTTCTTC.

In this sample, this clone turned up a few times. This chain connects TRBV28 to TRBJ2-7; maybe TRBD2 (6 bases). Germline V gene data show CDR1 as MDHEN and CDR2 as SYDVKM. The CDR3 spans 14 residues. V was shortened by 4 bases and J by 0 bases, with 10 bases between the two germline ends. CDR3 loop: CASSWGDGSYEQYF. Written as DNA, the CDR3 is TGTGCCAGCAGTTGGGGGGACGGCTCCTACGAGCAGTACTTC.

The genes are TRBV18 and TRBJ1-5, with 8 bases lining up with TRBD1. J lost 2 bases, V lost 3 bases, and 12 bases had no gene match. This CDR3 spans 18 amino acids. CDR1 KGHSH and CDR2 LQKENI come from the germline V gene. The CDR3 spells CASSPRGQGARGNQPQHF. In nucleotides, the CDR3 is TGTGCCAGCTCACCCCGCGGGCAGGGGGCGAGGGGCAATCAGCCCCAGCATTTT.

The J gene is TRBJ1-2, the V gene TRBV7-8; the D is unclear. Germline V CDR1 and CDR2: SGHVS, FQNEAQ. V was clipped by 0 bases and J by 2 bases, with 16 bases between them. The CDR3 is made up of 17 amino acids. CDR3 sequence: CASSLASSAGGNYGYTF. CDR3 nucleotides: TGTGCCAGCAGCTTAGCCTCCTCGGCAGGAGGAAACTATGGCTACACCTTC.

This clone was seen ten or more times. The chain recombines TRBV7-2 with TRBJ2-7, with TRBD2 matching over 8 bases. This CDR3 spans 17 amino acids. Germline V gene data show CDR1 as SGHTA and CDR2 as FQGNSA. Unmatched junction bases numbered 14, after V lost 5 bases and J lost 2 bases. The CDR3 loop is CASSPRGSAGGTYEQYF. The DNA of the CDR3 is TGTGCCAGCAGCCCCCGGGGAAGTGCGGGAGGCACCTACGAGCAGTACTTC.

This chain uses TRBV6-1 with TRBJ1-4; 11 positions agree with TRBD1. The germline V gene encodes CDR1 MNHNS and CDR2 SASEGT. CDR3 length: 16 amino acids. J was trimmed by 4 bases and V by 4 bases; bases with no gene match: 5. This CDR3 is CASSAGTGGGNEKLFF. CDR3 bases: TGTGCCAGCAGTGCAGGGACAGGGGGTGGTAATGAAAAACTGTTTTTT.

This chain uses TRBV2 with TRBJ1-6; 9 nucleotides line up with TRBD1. Per the germline V gene, CDR1 is SNHLY and CDR2 is FYNNEI. V was pared by 5 bases and J by 5 bases, with 7 bases of the junction left unmatched. This CDR3 comprises 16 residues. The chain's CDR3 is CASSLQGAGNNSPLHF. CDR3 nucleotide sequence: TGTGCCAGCAGTTTACAGGGGGCTGGGAATAATTCACCCCTCCACTTT.

The chain employs TRBV5-1 and TRBJ2-7; TRBD2 is a possible D gene (5 bases). The V end lost 2 bases, the J end lost 2 bases, and 11 bases lay between the germline ends. Germline V gene sequence: CDR1 SGHRS, CDR2 YFSETQ. The CDR3 covers 14 residues. CDR3: CASSFGSGTYEQYF. The CDR3 nucleotides are TGCGCCAGCAGCTTTGGATCGGGGACCTACGAGCAGTACTTC.

The chain links TRBV5-1 to TRBJ2-2, with TRBD1 identical over 9 bases. The CDR3 is 15 residues long. The junction had 7 bases not matched to a gene; V was cut back by 4 bases and J by 6 bases. Germline loops: CDR1 SGHRS, CDR2 YFSETQ. The CDR3 nucleotides are TGCGCCAGCAGCCCAGCGGGACAGGGAGCCGGGGAGCTGTTTTTT. Translation: CASSPAGQGAGELFF.

V usage is TRBV5-1 and J usage is TRBJ1-3, with 10 nucleotides matching TRBD1. This CDR3 region has 15 residues. After removal of 3 bases from V and 4 bases from J, the junction contained 4 bases not matched to a gene. Germline V gene data show CDR1 as SGHRS and CDR2 as YFSETQ. CDR3 in DNA: TGCGCCAGCAGCTCCGGGACAGGGGTCGGAAACACCATATATTTT. It encodes CASSSGTGVGNTIYF.

The V call is TRBV4-2, the J call TRBJ1-2; D gene ambiguous. This CDR3 has 14 residues. Trimming removed 4 bases at V and 6 bases at J, with 15 bases between. From germline, CDR1 is LGHNA and CDR2 YNFKEQ. CDR3 nucleotide sequence: TGTGCCAGCAGCCGAGATGCGGGCTCGGATGGCTACACCTTC. This encodes CASSRDAGSDGYTF.

The rearrangement links TRBV7-9 to TRBJ1-5, with D possibly being TRBD1 (5 bases). In germline, CDR1 is SEHNR, CDR2 FQNEAQ (reference sequence). V lost 3 bases to trimming and J lost 2 bases, with 14 bases between them. This CDR3 contains 16 residues. CDR3 nucleotides: TGTGCCAGCAGCTTGGGTCGGGGGTTCGGCAATCAGCCCCAGCATTTT. It codes for CASSLGRGFGNQPQHF.

The sample holds a few counts of this clone. The rearrangement uses TRBV3-1 (or the pseudogene TRBV3-2) and TRBJ2-2, with TRBD2 as a possible D gene (5 bases). The CDR3 length is 15 residues. Germline CDR1 reads LGHDT; CDR2 reads YNNKEL (reference sequence). V was shortened by 2 bases and J by 4 bases, with 11 bases between the two germline ends. CDR3 sequence reads: CASSQLGVSTGELFF. For the CDR3, the DNA is TGTGCCAGCAGCCAACTCGGGGTTAGCACCGGGGAGCTGTTTTTT.

The chain is built from TRBV9 and TRBJ2-2; D not resolved. From germline, CDR1 is SGDLS and CDR2 YYNGEE. Deletions cut 4 bases from V and 2 bases from J, with 9 bases between. This CDR3 region has 14 residues. CDR3 DNA: TGTGCCAGCAGCCTTACACGTAACACCGGGGAGCTGTTTTTT. It translates to CASSLTRNTGELFF.

This chain connects TRBV30 to TRBJ1-5; the D gene is possibly TRBD1 (6 bases). The CDR3 has 14 residues. Between the trimmed V and J ends, which lost 0 bases and 7 bases, there was a span of 13 bases. CDR1 is GTSNPN and CDR2 is SVGIG in the germline V gene (reference sequence). CDR3 nucleotide sequence: TGTGCCTGGAGTGTACGGGGGGGCGGACAGCCCCAGCATTTT. It encodes CAWSVRGGGQPQHF.